The 20 T cell receptor beta chains listed next were all sequenced from one sample in a study of T-cell reconstitution after alpha-beta-depleted transplantation in children. Molecular barcoding with unique molecular identifiers was used for the TCRbeta library. Each CDR3 protein gets one entry after TCRdb re-called the PCR reads with MiXCR. Of about 78,000 distinct CDR3 sequences detected, approximately 14% appear once; the ten largest clones hold 25% to 30%. The specimen comprised PBMCs, mostly from graft donor cells, sampled 180 days after TCRalphabeta/CD19-depleted stem cell transplant. Receptors originate from a male patient between 2 and 9 years old who had a stem cell transplant for acute lymphoblastic leukemia, so the T cells may come from the graft donor.

This clonotype was picked up a small number of times. The chain couples TRBV10-2 to TRBJ1-1, with TRBD1 matching over 8 bases. The ends lost 5 bases at V and 4 bases at J; junction bases unmatched: 21. This CDR3 spans 19 amino acids. Germline CDR1 and CDR2: WSHSY and SAAADI. Here the CDR3 reads CASSKHDRGLMKGGTEAFF. The CDR3 DNA follows: TGCGCCAGCAGTAAACACGACAGGGGACTGATGAAAGGGGGCACTGAAGCTTTCTTT.

This clonotype was found a few times. This chain joins TRBV7-2 and TRBJ2-7, with D perhaps being TRBD1 or TRBD2 (5 bases each). Germline CDR1 reads SGHTA; CDR2 reads FQGNSA. Trimming took 3 bases from V and 6 from J, leaving 15 bases between them. CDR3 length equals 14 residues. The CDR3 reads CASSLKGTPSEQYF. CDR3 coding DNA: TGTGCCAGCAGCTTGAAAGGGACCCCGAGCGAGCAGTACTTC.

The rearrangement links TRBV5-1 to TRBJ2-7; D gene uncertain. The germline V and J ends were trimmed by 0 bases and 0 bases, with 7 bases remaining between them. CDR3 length equals 14 residues. Germline CDR1 SGHRS, CDR2 YFSETQ. This chain's CDR3 is CASSLVSTSYEQYF. The CDR3 DNA sequence: TGCGCCAGCAGCTTGGTATCGACCTCCTACGAGCAGTACTTC.

This chain joins TRBV11-2 and TRBJ2-5; no clear D gene. The CDR3 consists of 14 residues. V shed 2 bases and J shed 4 bases, with 11 bases lying between them. The germline gives CDR1 SGHAT, CDR2 FQNNGV. CDR3 DNA: TGTGCCAGCAGCTTAAGGGAAGAGCGAGAGACCCAGTACTTC. It specifies CASSLREERETQYF.

The V gene is TRBV10-3, the J gene TRBJ1-1; a weak D match, TRBD1 (5 bases). The CDR3 runs 15 residues. Germline CDR1 reads ENHRY; CDR2 reads SYGVKD. V lost 2 bases, J lost 1 base, and 11 bases lay in between. The CDR3 sequence is CAISETRTGNTEAFF. The DNA of the CDR3 is TGTGCCATCAGTGAGACCCGAACAGGGAACACTGAAGCTTTCTTT.

The genes are TRBV21-1 and TRBJ2-7; the table's TRBD1 call for D was not verified on the DNA. TRBV21-1 is labeled a pseudogene. The CDR3 consists of 16 residues. CDR3 residues: CASSKVGGQVTYEQYF. CDR3 bases: TGTGCCAGCAGCAAAGTTGGAGGACAGGTAACCTACGAGCAGTACTTC.

In this sample, this clonotype turned up a few times. The chain uses TRBV5-1 and TRBJ1-2; D is unresolved. Germline CDR1 reads SGHRS; CDR2 reads YFSETQ. There are 14 residues in the CDR3. Trimming cost V 1 base and J 0 bases, with 7 bases left between them. The CDR3 DNA sequence: TGCGCCAGCAGCTTGAAAGGGACTAACTATGGCTACACCTTC. It translates to CASSLKGTNYGYTF.

The chain has TRBV28 and TRBJ1-2; D possibly corresponds to TRBD1 (5 bases). The CDR3 sequence is 18 residues long. Germline-derived CDR1 and CDR2 are MDHEN and SYDVKM. Between the trimmed V and J ends, which lost 7 bases and 4 bases, there was a span of 28 bases. The CDR3 reads CASTPLGRTSTGSYGYTF. DNA for the CDR3: TGTGCCAGCACCCCCCTCGGGAGGACGAGCACAGGTTCCTATGGCTACACCTTC.

This chain uses TRBV2 with TRBJ2-1, with 8 bases aligning to TRBD2. Trimming took 7 bases from V and 3 from J; bases not matched to a gene: 5. CDR1 is SNHLY and CDR2 is FYNNEI in the germline V gene. The CDR3 length is 14 residues. In DNA form, the CDR3 reads TGTGCCAGCAAGAAGCGGGAGAGCTACAATGAGCAGTTCTTC. It encodes CASKKRESYNEQFF.

The chain is built from TRBV7-2 and TRBJ2-4, with TRBD2 as a possible D gene (7 bases). CDR1 and CDR2 (germline): SGHTA, FQGNSA. The V end was cut by 3 bases, the J end by 4 bases, with 19 bases between. CDR3 length: 17 residues. Here the CDR3 reads CASSFPRGGEKKNIQYF. The CDR3 DNA is TGTGCCAGCAGCTTCCCCAGGGGAGGGGAGAAAAAAAACATTCAGTACTTC.

This clonotype occurred a few times. Written as DNA, the CDR3 is TGTGCCAGCAGCAAGGGACTTCCCGGGCCCCAGCATTTT. This encodes CASSKGLPGPQHF. The rearrangement uses TRBV7-2 and TRBJ1-5, with D possibly TRBD1 on 5 matching bases. Germline V gene sequence: CDR1 SGHTA, CDR2 FQGNSA. The CDR3 runs to 13 residues. Trimming left V 5 bases short and J 9 bases short, with 14 bases between. Full variable domain (rest looked up from reference TRBV7-2 and TRBJ1-5): GAGVSQSPSNKVTEKGKDVELRCDPISGHTALYWYRQSLGQGLEFLIYFQGNSAPDKSGLPSDRFSAERTGGSVSTLTIQRTQQEDSAVYLCASSKGLPGPQHFGDGTRLSIL.

Only a few counts were recorded for this clonotype. The chain joins TRBV4-3 to TRBJ2-7; no definite D call. The CDR3 covers 15 residues. The V end was cut by 0 bases, the J end by 0 bases, with 9 bases between. Looked up from germline, CDR1 is LGHNA and CDR2 is YSLEER. The CDR3 region is CASSQDSRISYEQYF. CDR3 nucleotide sequence: TGCGCCAGCAGCCAAGATAGCCGGATCTCCTACGAGCAGTACTTC.

This clonotype was picked up many times. The rearrangement uses TRBV29-1 and TRBJ2-2; D tentatively fits TRBD1 or TRBD2 (5 bases each). Trimming pared 4 bases from V and 5 bases from J, leaving 11 bases between. The CDR3 extends over 13 amino acids. CDR1 and CDR2 from the germline V gene are SQVTM and ANQGSEA. The CDR3, as DNA: TGCAGCGTTGTTTTTTGGGGGACCGGGGAGCTGTTTTTT. It translates to CSVVFWGTGELFF.

The CDR3 region has the DNA TGCGCCAGCAGCTTGGTACAGGGTGAAAACATTCAGTACTTC. Translation: CASSLVQGENIQYF. The genes are TRBV5-1 and TRBJ2-4, with a tentative D call TRBD1 (6 bases). The CDR3 runs 14 residues. Trimming removed 0 bases at V and 5 bases at J, with 9 bases between. CDR1 is SGHRS, CDR2 YFSETQ, per germline.

This clonotype was seen a handful of times. V gene TRBV6-5 combines with J gene TRBJ2-1, with 11 positions matching TRBD2. CDR1 is MNHEY, CDR2 SVGAGI, per germline. Trimming cost V 4 bases and J 9 bases; bases outside gene matches: 5. CDR3 length: 14 amino acids. CDR3 protein: CASSLAGGRGEQFF. The DNA of the CDR3 is TGTGCCAGCAGTTTAGCGGGGGGGCGGGGTGAGCAGTTCTTC.

This clonotype was detected only a few times. This chain uses TRBV2 with TRBJ1-3, with TRBD1 as a possible D gene (6 bases). Between the trimmed V and J ends, which lost 8 bases and 7 bases, there was a span of 12 bases. The CDR3 totals 12 residues. Per the germline V gene, CDR1 is SNHLY and CDR2 is FYNNEI. DNA for the CDR3: TGTGCCAGCGCGAGGGGGAGGAACACCATATATTTT. It specifies CASARGRNTIYF.

V is TRBV2 and J is TRBJ1-1; D perhaps matches TRBD1 (6 bases). The CDR3 is 12 amino acids. From germline, CDR1 is SNHLY and CDR2 FYNNEI. V lost 6 bases to trimming and J lost 5 bases, with 10 bases between them. The CDR3 region has the DNA TGTGCCAGCAGGATACAGGGAACTGAAGCTTTCTTT. Amino acids: CASRIQGTEAFF.

This clonotype was seen a few times. V gene TRBV5-8 combines with J gene TRBJ2-1, with 7 bases fitting TRBD2. Trimming took 7 bases from V and 5 from J; bases not matched to a gene: 9. Germline V gene data show CDR1 as SGHTS and CDR2 as YDEGEE. This CDR3 region has 14 residues. In nucleotides, the CDR3 is TGTGCCAGCCTCGGGACTATCTTCCACAATGAGCAGTTCTTC. It is translated as CASLGTIFHNEQFF.

This clonotype was detected only a few times. The chain couples TRBV6-1 to TRBJ1-6; D remains ambiguous. This CDR3 is 13 amino acids long. The germline CDR1 and CDR2 sequences are MNHNS and SASEGT. V shed 5 bases and J shed 11 bases, with 13 bases lying between them. CDR3 coding DNA: TGTGCCAGCAGTCCTGGGCTTCAAACACCCCTCCACTTT. Residues: CASSPGLQTPLHF.

V gene TRBV5-6 combines with J gene TRBJ1-5; no firm D call. The CDR3 spans 12 residues. Trimming removed 7 bases at V and 9 bases at J, with 14 bases between. Germline lookup yields CDR1 SGHDT and CDR2 YYEEEE. The CDR3 loop is CASGPGGWPQHF. The DNA of the CDR3 is TGTGCCAGCGGCCCCGGCGGGTGGCCCCAGCATTTT.